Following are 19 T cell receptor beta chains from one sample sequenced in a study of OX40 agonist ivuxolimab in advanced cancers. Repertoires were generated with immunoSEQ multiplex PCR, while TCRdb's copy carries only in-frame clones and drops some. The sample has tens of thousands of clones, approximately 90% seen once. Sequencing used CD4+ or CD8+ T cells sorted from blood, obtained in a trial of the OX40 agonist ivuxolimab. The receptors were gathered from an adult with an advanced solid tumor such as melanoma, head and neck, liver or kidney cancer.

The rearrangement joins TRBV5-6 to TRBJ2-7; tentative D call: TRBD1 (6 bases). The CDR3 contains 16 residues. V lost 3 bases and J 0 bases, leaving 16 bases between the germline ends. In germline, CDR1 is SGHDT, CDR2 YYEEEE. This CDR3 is CASSSSSTGSSYEQYF. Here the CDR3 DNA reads TGTGCCAGCAGCTCAAGTTCCACAGGGAGCTCCTACGAGCAGTACTTC.

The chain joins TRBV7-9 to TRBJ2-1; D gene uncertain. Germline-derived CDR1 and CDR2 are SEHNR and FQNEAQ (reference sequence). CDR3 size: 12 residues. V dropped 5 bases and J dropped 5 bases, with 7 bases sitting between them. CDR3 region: CASSRWDNEQFF. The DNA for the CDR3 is TGTGCCAGCAGCCGTTGGGACAATGAGCAGTTCTTC.

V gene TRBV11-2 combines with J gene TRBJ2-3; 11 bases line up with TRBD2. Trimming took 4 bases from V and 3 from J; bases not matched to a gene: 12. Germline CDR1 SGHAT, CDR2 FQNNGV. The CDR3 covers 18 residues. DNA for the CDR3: TGTGCCAGCAGCTCCTTCCAGATAGCGGGAGGGCCAACAGATACGCAGTATTTT. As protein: CASSSFQIAGGPTDTQYF.

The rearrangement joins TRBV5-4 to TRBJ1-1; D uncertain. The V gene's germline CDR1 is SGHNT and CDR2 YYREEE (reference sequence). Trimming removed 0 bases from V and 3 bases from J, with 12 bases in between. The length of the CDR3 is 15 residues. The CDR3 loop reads CASSLDLGSDTEAFF. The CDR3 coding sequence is TGTGCCAGCAGCTTGGATCTCGGAAGCGACACTGAAGCTTTCTTT.

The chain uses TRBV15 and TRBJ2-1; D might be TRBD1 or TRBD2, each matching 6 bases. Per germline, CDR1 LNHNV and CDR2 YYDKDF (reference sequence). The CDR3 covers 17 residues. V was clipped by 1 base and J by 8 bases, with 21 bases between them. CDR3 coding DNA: TGTGCCACCAGCAGAGGGGGTTCGGGGGCGTTTCAGGATGAGCAGTTCTTC. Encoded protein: CATSRGGSGAFQDEQFF.

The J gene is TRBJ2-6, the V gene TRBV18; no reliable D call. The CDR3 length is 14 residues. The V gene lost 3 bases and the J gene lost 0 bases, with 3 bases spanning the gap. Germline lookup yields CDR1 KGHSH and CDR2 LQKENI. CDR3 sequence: CASSPSSGANVLTF. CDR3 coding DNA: TGTGCCAGCTCACCGAGCTCTGGGGCCAACGTCCTGACTTTC.

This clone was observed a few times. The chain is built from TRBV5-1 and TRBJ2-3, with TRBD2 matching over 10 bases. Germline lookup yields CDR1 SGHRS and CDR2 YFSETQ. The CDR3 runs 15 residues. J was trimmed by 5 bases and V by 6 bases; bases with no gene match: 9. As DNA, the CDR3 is TGCGCCAGCAATTCCGGGACTAGCGTCGGAGATACGCAGTATTTT. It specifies CASNSGTSVGDTQYF. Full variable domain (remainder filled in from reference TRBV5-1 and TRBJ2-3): KAGVTQTPRYLIKTRGQQVTLSCSPISGHRSVSWYQQTPGQGLQFLFEYFSETQRNKGNFPGRFSGRQFSNSRSEMNVSTLELGDSALYLCASNSGTSVGDTQYFGPGTRLTVL.

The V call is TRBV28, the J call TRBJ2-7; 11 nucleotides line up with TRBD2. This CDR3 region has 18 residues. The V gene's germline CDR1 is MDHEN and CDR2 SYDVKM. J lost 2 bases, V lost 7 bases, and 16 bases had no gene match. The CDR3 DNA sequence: TGTGCCAGCACTCCTCCGGGTAGCCTAGCGGGAGGCCCCTACGAGCAGTACTTC. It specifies CASTPPGSLAGGPYEQYF.

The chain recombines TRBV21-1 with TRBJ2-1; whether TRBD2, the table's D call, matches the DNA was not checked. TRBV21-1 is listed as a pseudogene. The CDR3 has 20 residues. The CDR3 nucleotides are TGTGCCAGCAGCAAAATCCCAATACTAGCGGACAACCTAATCTACAATGAGCAGTTCTTC. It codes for CASSKIPILADNLIYNEQFF.

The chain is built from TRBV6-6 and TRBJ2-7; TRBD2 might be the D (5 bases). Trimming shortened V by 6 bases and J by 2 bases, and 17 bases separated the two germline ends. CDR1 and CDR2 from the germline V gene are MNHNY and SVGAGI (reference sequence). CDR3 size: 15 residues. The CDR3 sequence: CASSPGSGETYEQYF. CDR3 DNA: TGTGCCAGCAGCCCCGGCTCCGGGGAAACCTACGAGCAGTACTTC.

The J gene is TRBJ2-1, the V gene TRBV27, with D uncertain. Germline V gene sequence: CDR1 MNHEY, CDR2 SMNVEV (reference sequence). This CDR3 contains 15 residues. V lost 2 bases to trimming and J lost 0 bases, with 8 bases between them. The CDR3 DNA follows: TGTGCCAGCAGTTTACCGAGGCGCTCCTACAATGAGCAGTTCTTC. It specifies CASSLPRRSYNEQFF.

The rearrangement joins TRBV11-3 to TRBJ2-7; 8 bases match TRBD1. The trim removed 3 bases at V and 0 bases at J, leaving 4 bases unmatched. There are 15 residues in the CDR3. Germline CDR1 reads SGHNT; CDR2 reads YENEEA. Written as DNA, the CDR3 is TGTGCCAGCAGCTTGGGGACAGGTAGCTCCTACGAGCAGTACTTC. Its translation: CASSLGTGSSYEQYF. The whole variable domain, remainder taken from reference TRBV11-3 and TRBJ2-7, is EAGVVQSPRYKIIEKKQPVAFWCNPISGHNTLYWYLQNLGQGPELLIRYENEEAVDDSQLPKDRFSAERLKGVDSTLKIQPAELGDSAVYLCASSLGTGSSYEQYFGPGTRLTVT.

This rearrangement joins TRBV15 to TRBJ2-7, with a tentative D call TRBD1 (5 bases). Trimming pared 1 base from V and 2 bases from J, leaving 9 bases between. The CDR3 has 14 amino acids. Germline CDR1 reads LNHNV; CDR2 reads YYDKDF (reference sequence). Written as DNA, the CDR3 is TGTGCCACCAGCAGAGTCGGACAAGCCTACGAGCAGTACTTC. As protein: CATSRVGQAYEQYF. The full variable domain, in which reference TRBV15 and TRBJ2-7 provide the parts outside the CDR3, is DAMVIQNPRYQVTQFGKPVTLSCSQTLNHNVMYWYQQKSSQAPKLLFHYYDKDFNNEADTPDNFQSRRPNTSFCFLDIRSPGLGDTAMYLCATSRVGQAYEQYFGPGTRLTVT.

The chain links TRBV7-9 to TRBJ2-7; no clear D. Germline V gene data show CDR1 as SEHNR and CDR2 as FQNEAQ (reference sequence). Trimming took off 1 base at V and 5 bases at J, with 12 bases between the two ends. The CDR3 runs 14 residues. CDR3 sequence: CASSLGYSVHEQYF. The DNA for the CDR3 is TGTGCCAGCAGCTTAGGTTACAGCGTCCACGAGCAGTACTTC.

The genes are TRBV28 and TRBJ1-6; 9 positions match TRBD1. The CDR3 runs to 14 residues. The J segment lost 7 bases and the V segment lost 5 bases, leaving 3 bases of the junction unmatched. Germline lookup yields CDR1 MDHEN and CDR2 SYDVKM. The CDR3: CASSRQGVNSPLHF. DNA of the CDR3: TGTGCCAGCAGTCGACAGGGGGTGAATTCACCCCTCCACTTT.

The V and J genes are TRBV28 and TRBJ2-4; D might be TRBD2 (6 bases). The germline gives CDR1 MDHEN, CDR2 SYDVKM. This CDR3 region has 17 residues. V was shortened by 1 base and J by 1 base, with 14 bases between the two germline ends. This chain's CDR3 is CASSLFGGTSAKNIQYF. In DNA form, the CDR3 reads TGTGCCAGCAGTTTATTCGGGGGTACAAGTGCCAAAAACATTCAGTACTTC.

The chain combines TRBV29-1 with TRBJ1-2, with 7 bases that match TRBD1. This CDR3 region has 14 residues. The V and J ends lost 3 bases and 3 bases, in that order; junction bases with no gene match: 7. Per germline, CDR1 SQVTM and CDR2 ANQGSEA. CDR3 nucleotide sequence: TGCAGCGTTGACAGTGGACAGGACTACTATGGCTACACCTTC. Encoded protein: CSVDSGQDYYGYTF.

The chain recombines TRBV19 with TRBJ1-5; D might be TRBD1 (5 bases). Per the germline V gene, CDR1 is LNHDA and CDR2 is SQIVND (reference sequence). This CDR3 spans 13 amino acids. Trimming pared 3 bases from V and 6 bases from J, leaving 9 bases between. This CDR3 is CASSMGGGQPQHF. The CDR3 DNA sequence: TGTGCCAGTAGTATGGGGGGGGGTCAGCCCCAGCATTTT.

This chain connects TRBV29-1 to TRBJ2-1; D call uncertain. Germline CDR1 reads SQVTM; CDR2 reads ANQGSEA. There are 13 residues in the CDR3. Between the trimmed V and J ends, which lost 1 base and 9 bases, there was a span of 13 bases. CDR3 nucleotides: TGCAGCGTTGAAGCCGTCCTGACGTTTGAGCAGTTCTTC. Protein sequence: CSVEAVLTFEQFF.